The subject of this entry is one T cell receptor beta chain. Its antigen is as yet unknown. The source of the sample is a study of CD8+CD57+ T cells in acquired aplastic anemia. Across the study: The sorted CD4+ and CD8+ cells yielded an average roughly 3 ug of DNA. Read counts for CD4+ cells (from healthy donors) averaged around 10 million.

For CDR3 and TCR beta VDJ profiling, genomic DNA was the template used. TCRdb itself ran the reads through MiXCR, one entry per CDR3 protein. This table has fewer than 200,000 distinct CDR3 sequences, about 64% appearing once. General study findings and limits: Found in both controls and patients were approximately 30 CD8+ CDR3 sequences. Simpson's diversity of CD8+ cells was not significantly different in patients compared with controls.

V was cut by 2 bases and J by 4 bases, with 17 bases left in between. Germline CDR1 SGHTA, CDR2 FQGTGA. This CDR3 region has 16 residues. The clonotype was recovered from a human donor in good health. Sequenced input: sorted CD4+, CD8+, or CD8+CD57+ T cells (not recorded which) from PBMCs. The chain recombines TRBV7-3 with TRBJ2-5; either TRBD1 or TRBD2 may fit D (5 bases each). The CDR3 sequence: CASSLGSEGRGETQYF. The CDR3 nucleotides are TGTGCCAGCAGCTTAGGAAGCGAGGGGAGAGGAGAGACCCAGTACTTC. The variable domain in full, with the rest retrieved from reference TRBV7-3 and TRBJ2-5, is GAGVSQTPSNKVTEKGKYVELRCDPISGHTALYWYRQSLGQGPEFLIYFQGTGAADDSGLPNDRFFAVRPEGSVSTLKIQRTERGDSAVYLCASSLGSEGRGETQYFGPGTRLLVL.